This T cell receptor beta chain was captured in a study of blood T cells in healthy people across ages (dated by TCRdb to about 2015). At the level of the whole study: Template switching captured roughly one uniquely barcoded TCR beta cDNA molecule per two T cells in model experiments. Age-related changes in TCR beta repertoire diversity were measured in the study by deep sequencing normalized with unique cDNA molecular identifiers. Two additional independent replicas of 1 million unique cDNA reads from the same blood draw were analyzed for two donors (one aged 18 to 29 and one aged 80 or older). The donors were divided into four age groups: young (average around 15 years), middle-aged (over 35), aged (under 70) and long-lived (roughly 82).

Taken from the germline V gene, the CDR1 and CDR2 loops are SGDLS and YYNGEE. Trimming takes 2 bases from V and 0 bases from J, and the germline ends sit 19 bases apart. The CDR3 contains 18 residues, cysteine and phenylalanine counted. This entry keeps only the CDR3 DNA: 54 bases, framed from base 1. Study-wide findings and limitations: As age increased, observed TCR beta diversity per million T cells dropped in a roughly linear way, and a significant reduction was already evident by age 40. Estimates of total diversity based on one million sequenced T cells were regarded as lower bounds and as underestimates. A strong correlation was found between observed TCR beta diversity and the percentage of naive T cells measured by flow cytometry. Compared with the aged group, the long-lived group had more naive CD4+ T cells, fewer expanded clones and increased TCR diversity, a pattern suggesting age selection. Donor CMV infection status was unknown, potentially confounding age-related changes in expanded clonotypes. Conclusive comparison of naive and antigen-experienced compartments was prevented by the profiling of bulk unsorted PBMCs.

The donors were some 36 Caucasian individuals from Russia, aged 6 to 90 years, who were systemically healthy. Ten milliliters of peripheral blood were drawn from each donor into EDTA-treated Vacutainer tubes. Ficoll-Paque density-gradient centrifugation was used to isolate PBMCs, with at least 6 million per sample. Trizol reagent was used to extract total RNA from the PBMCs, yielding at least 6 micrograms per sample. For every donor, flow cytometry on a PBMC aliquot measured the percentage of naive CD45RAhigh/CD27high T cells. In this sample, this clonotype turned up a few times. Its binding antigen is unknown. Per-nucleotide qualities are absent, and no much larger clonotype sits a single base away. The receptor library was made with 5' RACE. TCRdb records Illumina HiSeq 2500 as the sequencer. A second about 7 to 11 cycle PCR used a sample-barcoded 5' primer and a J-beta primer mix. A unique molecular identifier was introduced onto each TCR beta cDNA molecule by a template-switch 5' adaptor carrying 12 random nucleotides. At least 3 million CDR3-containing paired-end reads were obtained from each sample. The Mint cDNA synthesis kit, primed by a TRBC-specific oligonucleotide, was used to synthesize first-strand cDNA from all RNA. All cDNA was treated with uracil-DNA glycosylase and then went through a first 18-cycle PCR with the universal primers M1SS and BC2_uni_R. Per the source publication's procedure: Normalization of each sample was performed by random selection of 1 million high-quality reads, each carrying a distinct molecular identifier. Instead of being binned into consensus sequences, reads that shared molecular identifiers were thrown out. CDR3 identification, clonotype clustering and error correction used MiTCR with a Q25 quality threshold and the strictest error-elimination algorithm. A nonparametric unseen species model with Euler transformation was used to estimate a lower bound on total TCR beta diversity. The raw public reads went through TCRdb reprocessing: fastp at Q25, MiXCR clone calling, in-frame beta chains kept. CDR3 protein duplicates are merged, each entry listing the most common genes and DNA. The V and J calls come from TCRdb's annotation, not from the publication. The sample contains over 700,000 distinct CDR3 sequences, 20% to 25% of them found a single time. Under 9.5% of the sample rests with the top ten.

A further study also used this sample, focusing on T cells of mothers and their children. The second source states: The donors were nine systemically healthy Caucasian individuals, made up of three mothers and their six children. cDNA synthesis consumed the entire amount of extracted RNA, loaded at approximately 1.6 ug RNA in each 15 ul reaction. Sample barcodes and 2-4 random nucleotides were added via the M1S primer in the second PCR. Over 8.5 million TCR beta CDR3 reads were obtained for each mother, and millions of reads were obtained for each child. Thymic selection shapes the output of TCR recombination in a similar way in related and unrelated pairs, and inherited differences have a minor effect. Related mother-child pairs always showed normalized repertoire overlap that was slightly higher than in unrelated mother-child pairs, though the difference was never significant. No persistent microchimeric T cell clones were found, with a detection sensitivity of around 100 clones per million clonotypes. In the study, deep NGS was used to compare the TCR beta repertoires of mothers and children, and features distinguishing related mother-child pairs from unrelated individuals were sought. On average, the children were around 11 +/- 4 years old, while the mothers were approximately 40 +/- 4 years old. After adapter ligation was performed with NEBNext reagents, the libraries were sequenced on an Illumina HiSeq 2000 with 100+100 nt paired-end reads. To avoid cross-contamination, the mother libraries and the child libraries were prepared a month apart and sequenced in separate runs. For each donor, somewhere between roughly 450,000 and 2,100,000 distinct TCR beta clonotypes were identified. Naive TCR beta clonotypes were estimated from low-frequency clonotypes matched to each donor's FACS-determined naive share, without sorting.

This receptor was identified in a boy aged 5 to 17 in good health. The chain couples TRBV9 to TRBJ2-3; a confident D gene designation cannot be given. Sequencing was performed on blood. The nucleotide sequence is TGTGCCAGCAGCGTGCCCCTCCGTCAGACTCCGAGCACAGATACGCAGTATTTT. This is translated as CASSVPLRQTPSTDTQYF. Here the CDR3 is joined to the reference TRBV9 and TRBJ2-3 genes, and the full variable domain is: DSGVTQTPKHLITATGQRVTLRCSPRSGDLSVYWYQQSLDQGLQFLIQYYNGEERAKGNILERFSAQQFPDLHSELNLSSLELGDSALYFCASSVPLRQTPSTDTQYFGPGTRLTVL.